This T cell receptor (beta chain) was documented in a study of T cell responses to AZD1222 COVID-19 vaccine. Regarding the study as a whole: Two AZD1222 administrations were followed by greater Spike-specific TCR breadth and depth.

Pooled samples include second doses given at about 4 or 12 weeks. Of note for this clone: The antigen is undetermined.

The assay was immunoSEQ multiplex PCR, and TCRdb's table has in-frame clones only and misses some. The top ten clones hold roughly 26% of a sample with about 180,000 clones, more than 75% of them seen once. This specimen was peripheral blood, taken 28 days after the second AZD1222 dose. The source of this sequence is an adult who received the AZD1222 COVID-19 vaccine.

This CDR3 reads CASSHPRGGSLGANVLTF. The CDR3 coding sequence is TGTGCCAGCAGCCACCCCAGGGGAGGGAGCCTTGGGGCCAACGTCCTGACTTTC. The rearrangement joins TRBV14 to TRBJ2-6; D is perhaps TRBD2 (7 bases). Germline loops: CDR1 SGHDN, CDR2 FVKESK. The CDR3 loop spans 18 amino acids. V was trimmed by 3 bases and J by 3 bases, leaving 18 bases between them.